The clone carrying this T cell receptor (beta chain) has at least ten counts. Its antigen is currently unknown. TCRdb used MiXCR to reprocess the RT-PCR reads, holding one entry per CDR3 protein. The sample shows over 450,000 distinct CDR3 sequences, 10% to 15% of them seen only once. The sample originates from a study of response to subunit inactivated influenza vaccine. Whole-study findings and limits: It was the authors' suggestion that each seasonal influenza vaccination recruits few new T cells.

This sequence was found in a man aged 45-65 years who received an inactivated influenza vaccine. This material consisted of PBMCs from blood, taken roughly 48 days after vaccination.

The CDR3 loop reads CASSSRTGLNRREAFF. CDR3 nucleotides: TGTGCCAGCAGTTCCCGGACAGGGTTAAATCGGCGTGAAGCTTTCTTT. The chain recombines TRBV12-3 or TRBV12-4 with TRBJ1-1, with 8 bases that match TRBD1. The V gene end was trimmed by 4 bases and the J gene end by 7 bases; junction bases not matched to a gene: 14. The CDR3 consists of 16 residues.